Following are 28 T cell receptor beta chains from one sample sequenced in a study of identical twins. MiXCR, run by TCRdb on the 5' RACE reads, gives a single entry per CDR3 protein. Altogether about 570,000 distinct CDR3 sequences are present, more than 9% being singletons, with the ten largest covering 3%. In addition, the sample was reused for a study of yellow fever vaccine responses in identical twins.

The sequencing input was PBMCs. These TCRs come from a woman younger than 35 in good health.

Note on this clonotype: A read error may be the cause here, since a much bigger clone is one base away. This chain uses TRBV28 with TRBJ2-3, with D possibly TRBD2 on 7 matching bases. CDR3 size: 14 residues. Germline V gives CDR1 MDHEN, CDR2 SYDVKM. The V gene lost 8 bases and the J gene lost 3 bases, with 15 bases spanning the gap. This chain's CDR3 is CASFLGGVTDTQYF. As DNA, the CDR3 is TGTGCCAGCTTTTTAGGGGGGGTTACAGATACGCAGTATTTT.

The genes are TRBV18 and TRBJ2-1; 8 nucleotides line up with TRBD2. The CDR3 is made up of 16 amino acids. The germline V gene encodes CDR1 KGHSH and CDR2 LQKENI. V lost 0 bases and J lost 7; bases outside the gene matches: 8. The CDR3 DNA reads TGTGCCAGCTCACCACCTCCGGGAGGGCCGGGAAATGAGCAGTTCTTC. Protein sequence: CASSPPPGGPGNEQFF.

This sequence joins TRBV18 and TRBJ1-4; D remains unclear. The germline V gene has CDR1 KGHSH and CDR2 LQKENI. V gave up 9 bases and J gave up 0 bases, with 8 bases separating them. The CDR3 consists of 13 residues. The CDR3, as DNA: TGTGCCAGTAGACAAGCAACTAATGAAAAACTGTTTTTT. It is translated as CASRQATNEKLFF. The whole variable domain, remainder taken from reference TRBV18 and TRBJ1-4, is NAGVMQNPRHLVRRRGQEARLRCSPMKGHSHVYWYRQLPEEGLKFMVYLQKENIIDESGMPKERFSAEFPKEGPSILRIQQVVRGDSAAYFCASRQATNEKLFFGSGTQLSVL.

This clonotype was found many times. The chain is built from TRBV5-6 and TRBJ2-4; tentatively, D is TRBD1 or TRBD2 (5 bases each). CDR1 and CDR2 from the germline V gene are SGHDT and YYEEEE. This CDR3 is 13 amino acids long. The germline V and J ends were trimmed by 1 base and 7 bases, with 9 bases remaining between them. The CDR3 DNA reads TGTGCCAGCAGCTTGATGGGGGACAACATTCAGTACTTC. This codes for CASSLMGDNIQYF.

This clonotype appeared many times. One end of the junction is discordant with germline, which a read error may explain. The rearrangement links TRBV5-1 to TRBJ2-1; D might be TRBD1 (6 bases). Germline CDR1 and CDR2: SGHRS and YFSETQ. This CDR3 contains 14 residues. Here the CDR3 reads CASSLGQTYNEQFF. The CDR3 coding sequence is TGTGCCAGCAGCCTGGGACAAACCTACAATGAGCAGTTCTTC.

The chain combines TRBV10-3 with TRBJ1-1; a possible D gene is TRBD1 (6 bases). Germline V lookup: CDR1 ENHRY, CDR2 SYGVKD. This CDR3 has 16 amino acids. Deletions cut 2 bases from V and 4 bases from J, with 17 bases between. The CDR3 reads CAISENIGGAGTEAFF. The CDR3 nucleotides read TGTGCCATCAGTGAGAATATCGGGGGGGCAGGCACTGAAGCTTTCTTT.

This clonotype was seen more than once but under ten times. The V gene is TRBV20-1, the J gene TRBJ2-7; no firm D call. Germline V gene lookup returns CDR1 DFQATT and CDR2 SNEGSKA (reference sequence). The V gene lost 0 bases and the J gene lost 2 bases, with 8 bases spanning the gap. The CDR3 has 13 amino acids. The CDR3 spells CSARDLEPYEQYF. In DNA form, the CDR3 reads TGCAGTGCTAGAGATTTGGAGCCCTACGAGCAGTACTTC.

This clonotype was counted many times. The chain employs TRBV6-5 and TRBJ2-5; the D is unclear. The CDR3 is made up of 11 amino acids. The germline gives CDR1 MNHEY, CDR2 SVGAGI. Trimming removed 7 bases at V and 5 bases at J, with 8 bases between. In nucleotides, the CDR3 is TGTGCCAGCAAAAGTAGGGAGACCCAGTACTTC. This translates into CASKSRETQYF.

This clonotype turned up a few times. CDR3 loop: CASKGTVSYNEQFF. CDR3 sequence (DNA): TGTGCCAGCAAGGGGACAGTCTCCTACAATGAGCAGTTCTTC. The chain combines TRBV6-2 or TRBV6-3 with TRBJ2-1; the match to TRBD1 covers 7 bases. CDR1 and CDR2 (germline): MNHEY, SVGEGT. CDR3 length: 14 amino acids. J gave up 0 bases and V 7 bases, and 3 bases lay outside the gene matches.

This clonotype has a handful of counts. The gene calls are TRBV29-1 and TRBJ2-7, with D maybe TRBD2 (7 bases). Per germline, CDR1 SQVTM and CDR2 ANQGSEA. CDR3 length: 13 residues. V lost 6 bases, J lost 4 bases, and 16 bases lay in between. The CDR3 spells CSVQPGGTYEQYF. CDR3 bases: TGCAGCGTCCAGCCGGGGGGCACTTACGAGCAGTACTTC.

This clonotype was counted many times. CDR3 DNA sequence: TGCAGTGCACCGGACAGGGCCAACGTCCTGACTTTC. As protein: CSAPDRANVLTF. This chain joins TRBV20-1 and TRBJ2-6; a possible D gene is TRBD1 (5 bases). The germline V and J ends were trimmed by 6 bases and 5 bases, with 8 bases remaining between them. Germline CDR1 reads DFQATT; CDR2 reads SNEGSKA (reference sequence). CDR3 length: 12 amino acids.

The table lists this clonotype with many counts. The rearrangement links TRBV29-1 to TRBJ2-1; TRBD2 matches 7 bases. The germline V gene has CDR1 SQVTM and CDR2 ANQGSEA. The V segment lost 6 bases and the J segment 1 base; nucleotides outside the gene matches: 3. CDR3 length: 13 residues. The CDR3 DNA sequence: TGCAGCGTGCTGGGGGGGTCCTACAATGAGCAGTTCTTC. It yields the protein CSVLGGSYNEQFF.

This clonotype has ten or more counts. The chain couples TRBV9 to TRBJ2-5, with D unclear. The V and J ends lost 0 bases and 0 bases respectively, with 6 bases between them. The V gene's germline CDR1 is SGDLS and CDR2 YYNGEE. This CDR3 is 14 amino acids long. The CDR3 nucleotides read TGTGCCAGCAGCGTAGATTTGTACCAAGAGACCCAGTACTTC. Amino acid sequence: CASSVDLYQETQYF.

This clonotype appeared a few times. This chain joins TRBV4-3 and TRBJ2-7; the D is unclear. The CDR3 covers 15 residues. V was cut by 3 bases and J by 3 bases, with 15 bases left in between. Germline CDR1 and CDR2: LGHNA and YSLEER. The CDR3 region is CASSQVAQADYEQYF. CDR3 sequence (DNA): TGCGCCAGCAGCCAGGTTGCGCAGGCCGACTACGAGCAGTACTTC.

This clonotype was observed at least ten times. The chain is built from TRBV12-3 or TRBV12-4 and TRBJ2-3, with D unresolved. V lost 7 bases and J lost 3, with 5 bases in between. The CDR3 loop spans 11 amino acids. The CDR3 here is CASKLTDTQYF. DNA of the CDR3: TGTGCCAGCAAGTTGACAGATACGCAGTATTTT.

This clonotype was detected a few times. The chain recombines TRBV28 with TRBJ1-4; D uncertain. This CDR3 has 13 amino acids. Trimming stripped 7 bases from V and 1 base from J, with 7 bases between. Germline assignment: CDR1 MDHEN and CDR2 SYDVKM. The CDR3 loop reads CASNEGTNEKLFF. The CDR3 bases are TGTGCCAGCAACGAGGGAACTAATGAAAAACTGTTTTTT. Based on the CDR3 plus reference TRBV28 and TRBJ1-4, the full variable domain is DVKVTQSSRYLVKRTGEKVFLECVQDMDHENMFWYRQDPGLGLRLIYFSYDVKMKEKGDIPEGYSVSREKKERFSLILESASTNQTSMYLCASNEGTNEKLFFGSGTQLSVL.

This clonotype was counted between two and nine times. The V and J genes are TRBV20-1 and TRBJ2-7; possibly TRBD2 for D (5 bases). The V gene's germline CDR1 is DFQATT and CDR2 SNEGSKA (reference sequence). The CDR3 has 13 residues. Trimming pared 6 bases from V and 3 bases from J, leaving 15 bases between. The DNA for the CDR3 is TGCAGTGCCCCAACTAGTTCCCTCTACGAGCAGTACTTC. Amino acid sequence: CSAPTSSLYEQYF.

This clonotype was detected many times. The V call is TRBV11-2, the J call TRBJ2-1; unclear D gene. The germline CDR1 and CDR2 sequences are SGHAT and FQNNGV. This CDR3 comprises 14 residues. V shed 6 bases and J shed 4 bases, with 13 bases lying between them. CDR3 region: CASRPRPGYNEQFF. CDR3 DNA: TGTGCCAGCAGACCTAGACCCGGGTACAATGAGCAGTTCTTC.

The CDR3 loop is CASSLSSPGQKRYEQYF. The CDR3 DNA reads TGTGCCAGCAGTTTATCCTCTCCGGGACAAAAACGGTACGAGCAGTACTTC. The chain has TRBV28 and TRBJ2-7, with D maybe TRBD1 (6 bases). The ends were cut back, 1 base at V and 4 bases at J, with 20 bases in the middle. There are 17 residues in the CDR3. Germline V gene sequence: CDR1 MDHEN, CDR2 SYDVKM.

The rearrangement links TRBV11-2 to TRBJ2-2, with D maybe TRBD2 (5 bases). Germline loops: CDR1 SGHAT, CDR2 FQNNGV. The V end was cut by 5 bases, the J end by 4 bases, with 14 bases between. The CDR3 runs 15 residues. The CDR3 spells CASSPWVAGTGELFF. The CDR3 DNA follows: TGTGCCAGCAGCCCCTGGGTCGCGGGCACCGGGGAGCTGTTTTTT.

In this sample, this clonotype turned up a few times. The chain carries TRBV4-2 and TRBJ2-6; 7 nucleotides line up with TRBD1. After removal of 3 bases from V and 0 bases from J, the junction contained 5 bases not matched to a gene. The germline CDR1 and CDR2 sequences are LGHNA and YNFKEQ. The CDR3 consists of 17 residues. The CDR3 bases are TGTGCCAGCAGCCAGGGGACAGTCCACTCTGGGGCCAACGTCCTGACTTTC. Amino acids: CASSQGTVHSGANVLTF.

This clonotype has just a few counts. This chain joins TRBV27 and TRBJ2-3; the D gene is possibly TRBD1 (5 bases). The CDR3 runs to 15 residues. V was trimmed by 4 bases and J by 4 bases, leaving 15 bases between them. Germline V gives CDR1 MNHEY, CDR2 SMNVEV (reference sequence). Here the CDR3 reads CASSWAAFRADTQYF. The CDR3, as DNA: TGTGCCAGCAGTTGGGCAGCCTTCAGGGCAGATACGCAGTATTTT.

This chain uses TRBV11-1 with TRBJ2-1, with TRBD2 matching over 8 bases. Germline CDR1 reads SGHAT; CDR2 reads FQDESV (reference sequence). The CDR3 extends over 18 amino acids. The trim removed 5 bases at V and 5 bases at J, leaving 17 bases unmatched. In DNA, the CDR3 is TGTGCCAGCAGCACTCAAGGACTAGCTACTTACCCCGACAATGAGCAGTTCTTC. This codes for CASSTQGLATYPDNEQFF. Full variable domain (outside the CDR3, taken from reference TRBV11-1 and TRBJ2-1): EAEVAQSPRYKITEKSQAVAFWCDPISGHATLYWYRQILGQGPELLVQFQDESVVDDSQLPKDRFSAERLKGVDSTLKIQPAELGDSAMYLCASSTQGLATYPDNEQFFGPGTRLTVL.

CDR3 sequence (DNA): TGCAGTGCTAGGCCGAGGACAGGGGTGAGGGAGCAGTACTTC. It is translated as CSARPRTGVREQYF. The chain has TRBV20-1 and TRBJ2-7; TRBD1 matches at 9 bases. This CDR3 comprises 14 residues. Germline loops: CDR1 DFQATT, CDR2 SNEGSKA (reference sequence). The V and J ends lost 3 bases and 7 bases, in that order; junction bases with no gene match: 10.

This clonotype showed up just a few times. CDR3 residues: CASRGVGWSDEQFF. As DNA, the CDR3 is TGTGCCAGCAGGGGGGTGGGATGGTCGGATGAGCAGTTCTTC. The chain recombines TRBV5-4 with TRBJ2-1; D might be TRBD1 or TRBD2, each matching 5 bases. With 5 bases removed from V and 8 bases from J, the gap between germline ends came to 17 bases. The CDR3 runs to 14 residues. CDR1 is SGHNT, CDR2 YYREEE, per germline (reference sequence).

The chain employs TRBV4-2 and TRBJ2-3, with 10 nucleotides matching TRBD2. The CDR3 spans 18 residues. Germline trimming cut 1 base from V and 3 bases from J; bases unmatched to any gene: 10. The germline V gene has CDR1 LGHNA and CDR2 YNFKEQ. CDR3 amino acids: CASSQAVASGSVTDTQYF. The CDR3 region has the DNA TGTGCCAGCAGCCAAGCGGTCGCTAGCGGGAGTGTGACAGATACGCAGTATTTT.

The chain has TRBV29-1 and TRBJ2-1; 7 positions match TRBD1. Germline V gene sequence: CDR1 SQVTM, CDR2 ANQGSEA. The CDR3 totals 11 residues. The V gene end was trimmed by 3 bases and the J gene end by 11 bases; junction bases not matched to a gene: 4. CDR3 loop: CSVEGQPQQFF. CDR3 sequence (DNA): TGCAGCGTTGAGGGACAGCCCCAGCAGTTCTTC.

This clonotype was found many times. The chain uses TRBV11-2 and TRBJ2-7, with D unresolved. V was clipped by 1 base and J by 6 bases, with 7 bases between them. CDR1 is SGHAT, CDR2 FQNNGV, per germline. This CDR3 contains 12 residues. The CDR3, as DNA: TGTGCCAGCAGCTTAGGGGTGCGCGAGCAGTACTTC. It codes for CASSLGVREQYF.